A selection of T cell receptor beta chains follows, all from one sample in a study of patients and donors after allogeneic stem cell transplantation. From the RT-PCR reads, TCRdb called clonotypes with MiXCR, one entry per CDR3 protein. The sample holds about 74,000 distinct CDR3 sequences; about 25% are singletons and the top ten take 26%. Sequenced sample: blood, either unsorted or a sorted T cell fraction (not recorded which). These receptors were collected from a human donor who was either an allogeneic HSCT recipient or a stem cell or donor lymphocyte infusion donor (not recorded which). It is not recorded whose cells these are; they may come from a transplant donor. The CDR3 runs from the conserved cysteine through the conserved F or W. A D gene is named only where the DNA matches it firmly. Some rows mark clone size as missing; the rest say once, few, many or name a class of expanded clone.

NA,TRBV27,TRBD1,TRBJ2-6,CASSWTGVRSGANVLTF,TGTGCCAGCAGTTGGACAGGGGTGAGGTCTGGGGCCAACGTCCTGACTTTC
few,TRBV28,TRBD1,TRBJ1-1,CASRLLDRMNTEAFF,TGTGCCAGCAGACTACTGGACAGGATGAACACTGAAGCTTTCTTT
few,TRBV5-1,TRBD2,TRBJ2-2,CASSYPSGANTGELFF,TGCGCCAGCAGCTATCCTAGCGGAGCGAACACCGGGGAGCTGTTTTTT
NA,TRBV9,NA,TRBJ2-3,CASSGGARDTQYF,TGTGCCAGCAGCGGGGGGGCGAGAGATACGCAGTATTTT
NA,TRBV12-3/TRBV12-4,NA,TRBJ1-5,CASSLWDTSNQPQHF,TGTGCCAGCAGTTTATGGGACACCAGCAATCAGCCCCAGCATTTT
many,TRBV6-2/TRBV6-3,NA,TRBJ1-5,CASSYNSNQPQHF,TGTGCCAGCAGTTACAACAGCAATCAGCCCCAGCATTTT
few,TRBV10-2,TRBD1,TRBJ1-2,CASSERGYRGSIYGYTF,TGCGCCAGCAGTGAGAGGGGCTACAGGGGTTCCATCTATGGCTACACCTTC
NA,TRBV4-2,TRBD1,TRBJ1-3,CASSHAGTGTSGNTIYF,TGTGCCAGCAGCCATGCTGGGACAGGGACCTCTGGAAACACCATATATTTT
few,TRBV6-5,NA,TRBJ1-2,CASSYSMGTLNYGYTF,TGTGCCAGCAGTTACTCGATGGGGACACTCAACTATGGCTACACCTTC
NA,TRBV20-1,TRBD1,TRBJ2-7,CSATLQGYEQYF,TGCAGTGCTACATTACAGGGGTACGAGCAGTACTTC
NA,TRBV7-6,TRBD2,TRBJ2-4,CASSLSSGGSRNIQYF,TGTGCCAGCAGCCTATCTAGCGGGGGGTCAAGAAACATTCAGTACTTC
few,TRBV18,NA,TRBJ1-6,CASSPPMGSSPLHF,TGTGCCAGCTCACCACCGATGGGTAGTTCACCCCTCCACTTT
many,TRBV5-1,TRBD1,TRBJ1-1,CASSWRGAQGAANTEAFF,TGCGCCAGCAGCTGGCGAGGGGCACAGGGGGCCGCGAACACTGAAGCTTTCTTT
NA,TRBV20-1,TRBD2,TRBJ2-3,CSASPSGQGGYTQYF,TGCAGTGCAAGCCCTAGCGGACAAGGAGGATATACGCAGTATTTT
few,TRBV20-1,NA,TRBJ1-6,CSARDSPNSPLHF,TGCAGTGCTAGGGACAGCCCCAATTCACCCCTCCACTTT
NA,TRBV18,NA,TRBJ1-4,CASSPRDVANEKLFF,TGTGCCAGCTCACCGCGGGACGTTGCTAATGAAAAACTGTTTTTT
NA,TRBV7-2,NA,TRBJ1-6,CASSPLGTEMDSPLHF,TGTGCCAGCAGCCCATTGGGGACGGAGATGGATTCACCCCTCCACTTT